The next 6 T cell receptor beta chains were all read from a single sample in a study of blood T cell repertoires in COVID-19. This table comes from immunoSEQ multiplex PCR, and its TCRdb copy is limited to in-frame clones, with some not included. The sample consists of roughly 45,000 clones, around 84% of them appearing once. The material sequenced was peripheral blood. Receptors originate from a man aged 45-65 years with active COVID-19.

The chain uses TRBV19 and TRBJ1-5; TRBD1 is a possible D gene (6 bases). The CDR3 is made up of 14 amino acids. V was cut by 9 bases and J by 0 bases, with 12 bases left in between. Germline values: CDR1 LNHDA, CDR2 SQIVND (reference sequence). DNA for the CDR3: TGTGCCAGCACGGGACAAATTAGCAATCAGCCCCAGCATTTT. Encoded protein: CASTGQISNQPQHF.

The chain recombines TRBV10-2 with TRBJ1-2; 8 nucleotides line up with TRBD1. The V gene's germline CDR1 is WSHSY and CDR2 SAAADI. After removal of 10 bases from V and 1 base from J, the junction contained 5 bases not matched to a gene. The CDR3 covers 13 residues. CDR3 nucleotide sequence: TGCGCCACTATGGACAGGGTTAACTATGGCTACACCTTC. This codes for CATMDRVNYGYTF.

This CDR3 reads CASSYTGDTQYF. DNA for the CDR3: TGTGCCAGCAGTTATACGGGGGATACGCAGTATTTT. The chain couples TRBV12-3 or TRBV12-4 to TRBJ2-3, with D possibly TRBD2 on 5 matching bases. This CDR3 contains 12 residues. Trimming pared 4 bases from V and 6 bases from J, leaving 8 bases between.

This chain connects TRBV19 to TRBJ2-7; 8 bases are a match to TRBD1. The CDR3 is 13 residues long. Germline values: CDR1 LNHDA, CDR2 SQIVND (reference sequence). V shed 2 bases, J shed 6 bases, and the junction held 3 bases outside the gene matches. CDR3: CASSIPGGGEQYF. For the CDR3, the DNA is TGTGCCAGTAGTATACCAGGGGGCGGCGAGCAGTACTTC.

The rearrangement uses TRBV6-6 and TRBJ2-1; 7 bases line up with TRBD2. Germline values: CDR1 MNHNY, CDR2 SVGAGI (reference sequence). The V and J ends lost 5 bases and 5 bases, in that order; junction bases with no gene match: 9. The CDR3 is made up of 15 amino acids. In DNA form, the CDR3 reads TGTGCCAGCAGTCAAGGGTCTAGCGGTCACAATGAGCAGTTCTTC. Translation: CASSQGSSGHNEQFF.

The V and J genes are TRBV4-2 and TRBJ2-7, with TRBD2 matching 10 bases. V was clipped by 2 bases and J by 6 bases; unmatched bases: 7. From germline, CDR1 is LGHNA and CDR2 YNFKEQ. This CDR3 has 15 amino acids. CDR3 nucleotides: TGTGCCAGCAGCCAAAGTCTAGCGGGGGTCGGCGAGCAGTACTTC. Translating it yields CASSQSLAGVGEQYF.